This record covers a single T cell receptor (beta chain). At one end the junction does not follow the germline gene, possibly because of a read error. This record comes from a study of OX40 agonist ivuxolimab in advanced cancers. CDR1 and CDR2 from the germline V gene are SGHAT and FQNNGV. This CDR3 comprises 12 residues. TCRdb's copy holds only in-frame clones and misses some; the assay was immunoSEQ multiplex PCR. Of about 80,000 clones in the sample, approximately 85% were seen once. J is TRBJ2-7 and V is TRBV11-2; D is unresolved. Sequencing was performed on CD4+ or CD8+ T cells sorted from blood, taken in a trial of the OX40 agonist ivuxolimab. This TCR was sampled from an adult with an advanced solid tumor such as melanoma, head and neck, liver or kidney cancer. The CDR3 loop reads CASSLDTYKQYF. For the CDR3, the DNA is TGTGCCAGCAGCTTAGATACCTACAAGCAGTACTTC.